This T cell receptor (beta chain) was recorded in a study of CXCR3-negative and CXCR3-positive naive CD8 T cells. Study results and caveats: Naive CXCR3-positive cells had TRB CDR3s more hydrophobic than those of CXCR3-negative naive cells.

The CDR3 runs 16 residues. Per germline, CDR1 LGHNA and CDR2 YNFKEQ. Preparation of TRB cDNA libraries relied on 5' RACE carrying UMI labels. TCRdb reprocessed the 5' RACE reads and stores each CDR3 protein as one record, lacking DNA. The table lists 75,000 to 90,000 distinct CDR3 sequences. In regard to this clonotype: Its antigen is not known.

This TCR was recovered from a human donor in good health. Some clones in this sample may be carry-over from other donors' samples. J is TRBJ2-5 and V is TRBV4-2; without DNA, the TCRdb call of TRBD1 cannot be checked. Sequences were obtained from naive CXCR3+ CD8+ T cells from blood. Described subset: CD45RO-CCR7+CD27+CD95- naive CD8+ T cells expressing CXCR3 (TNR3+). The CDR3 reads CASSQGDRGIWETQYF.